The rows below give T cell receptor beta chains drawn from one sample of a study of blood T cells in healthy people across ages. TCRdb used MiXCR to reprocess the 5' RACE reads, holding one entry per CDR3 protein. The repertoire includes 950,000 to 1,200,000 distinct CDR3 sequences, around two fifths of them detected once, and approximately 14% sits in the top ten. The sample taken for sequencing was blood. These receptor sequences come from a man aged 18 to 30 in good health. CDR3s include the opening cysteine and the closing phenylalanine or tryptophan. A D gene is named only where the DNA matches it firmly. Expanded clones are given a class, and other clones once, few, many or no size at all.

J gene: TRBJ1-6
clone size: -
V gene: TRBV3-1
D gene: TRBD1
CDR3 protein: CASSRIEGQAPHF
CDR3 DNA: TGTGCCAGCAGCCGTATTGAGGGACAGGCCCCCCACTTT

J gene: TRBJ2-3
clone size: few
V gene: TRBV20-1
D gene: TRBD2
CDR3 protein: CSAVSLTSGRTDTQYF
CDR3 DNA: TGCAGTGCGGTATCTCTGACTAGCGGACGCACAGATACGCAGTATTTT

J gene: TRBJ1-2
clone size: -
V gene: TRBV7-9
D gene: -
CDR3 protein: CASSPHRGGGTYGYTF
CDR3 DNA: TGTGCCAGCAGCCCCCACCGAGGAGGGGGGACCTATGGCTACACCTTC

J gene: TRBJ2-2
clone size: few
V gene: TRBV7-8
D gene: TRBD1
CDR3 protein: CASRSRQGAWNTGELFF
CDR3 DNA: TGTGCCAGCAGAAGCAGACAGGGGGCATGGAACACCGGGGAGCTGTTTTTT

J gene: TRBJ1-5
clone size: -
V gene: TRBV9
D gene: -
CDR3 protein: CASSVDLGTQPQHF
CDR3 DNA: TGTGCCAGCAGCGTAGATTTGGGAACACAGCCCCAGCATTTT

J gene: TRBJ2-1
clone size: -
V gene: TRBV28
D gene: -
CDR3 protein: CASSLAGGGLNEQFF
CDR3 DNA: TGTGCCAGCAGTTTAGCCGGCGGAGGTCTTAATGAGCAGTTCTTC

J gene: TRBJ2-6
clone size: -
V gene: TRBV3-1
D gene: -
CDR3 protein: CASSQDRGYSGANVLTF
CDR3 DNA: TGTGCCAGCAGCCAAGATAGGGGGTACTCTGGGGCCAACGTCCTGACTTTC

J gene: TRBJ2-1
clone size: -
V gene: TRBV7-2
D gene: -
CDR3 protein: CAGSPGLSSYNEQFF
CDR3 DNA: TGTGCCGGGTCGCCGGGTTTAAGTTCCTACAATGAGCAGTTCTTC

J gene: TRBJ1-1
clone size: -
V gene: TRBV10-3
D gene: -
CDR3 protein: CAILQARNTEAFF
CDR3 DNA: TGTGCCATCTTACAGGCCCGGAACACTGAAGCTTTCTTT

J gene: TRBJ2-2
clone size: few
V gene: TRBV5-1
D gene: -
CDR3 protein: CASSLDGDGKTGELFF
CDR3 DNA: TGCGCCAGCAGCTTGGATGGGGATGGAAAGACCGGGGAGCTGTTTTTT

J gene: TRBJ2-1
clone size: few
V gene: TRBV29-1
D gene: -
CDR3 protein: CSGQGFNEQFF
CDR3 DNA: TGCAGCGGCCAGGGGTTCAATGAGCAGTTCTTC

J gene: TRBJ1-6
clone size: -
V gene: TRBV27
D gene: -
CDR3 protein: CASSPRDPGRPHF
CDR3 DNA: TGTGCCAGCAGTCCTCGGGACCCAGGGCGCCCCCACTTT

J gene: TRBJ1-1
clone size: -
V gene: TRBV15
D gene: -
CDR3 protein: CATSSRLGGITEAFF
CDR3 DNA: TGTGCCACCAGCTCTCGTCTAGGGGGTATTACTGAAGCTTTCTTT

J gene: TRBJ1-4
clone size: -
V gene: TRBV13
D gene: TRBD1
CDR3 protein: CASSIRQGNEKLFF
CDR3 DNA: TGTGCCAGCAGCATCCGACAGGGCAACGAAAAACTGTTTTTT

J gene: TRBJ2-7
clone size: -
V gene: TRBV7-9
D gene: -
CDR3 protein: CASSTASSYNEQYF
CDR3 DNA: TGTGCCAGCAGCACCGCTAGCTCCTACAATGAGCAGTACTTC

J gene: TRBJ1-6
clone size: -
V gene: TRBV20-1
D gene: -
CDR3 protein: CSAGPGRLKYNSPLHF
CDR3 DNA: TGCAGTGCTGGGCCCGGCCGACTTAAATATAATTCACCCCTCCACTTT

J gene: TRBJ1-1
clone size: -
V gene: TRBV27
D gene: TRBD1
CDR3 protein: CASSRIGQGARGNTEAFF
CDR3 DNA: TGTGCCAGCAGTCGCATCGGACAGGGGGCTCGGGGGAACACTGAAGCTTTCTTT

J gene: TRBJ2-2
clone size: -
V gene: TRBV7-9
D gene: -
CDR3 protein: CASSLVGAAAVANTGELFF
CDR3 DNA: TGTGCCAGCAGCTTAGTCGGTGCGGCAGCCGTCGCGAACACCGGGGAGCTGTTTTTT

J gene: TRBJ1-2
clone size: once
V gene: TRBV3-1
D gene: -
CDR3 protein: CASSQDASGGHGYTF
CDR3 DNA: TGTGCCAGCAGCCAGGATGCGTCGGGAGGACATGGCTACACCTTC

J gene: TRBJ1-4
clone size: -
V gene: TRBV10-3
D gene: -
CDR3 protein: CAISDREEKLFF
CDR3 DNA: TGTGCCATCAGTGATCGTGAAGAAAAACTGTTTTTT

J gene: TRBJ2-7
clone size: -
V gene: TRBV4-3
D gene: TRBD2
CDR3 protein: CASSYRPRLAGGDTYNEQYF
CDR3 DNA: TGCGCCAGCAGCTATCGACCCCGGCTAGCGGGGGGCGATACCTACAATGAGCAGTACTTC

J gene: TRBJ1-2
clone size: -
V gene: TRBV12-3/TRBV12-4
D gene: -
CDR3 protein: CASSLAKGSSYGYTF
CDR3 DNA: TGTGCCAGCAGTTTAGCGAAGGGGAGCTCCTATGGCTACACCTTC

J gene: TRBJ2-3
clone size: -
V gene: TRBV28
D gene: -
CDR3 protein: CASSLYREMGLGDTQYF
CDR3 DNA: TGTGCCAGCAGTTTATACAGGGAGATGGGCCTGGGGGATACGCAGTATTTT

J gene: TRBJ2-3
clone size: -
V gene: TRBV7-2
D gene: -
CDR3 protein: CASSLRTEGSDTQYF
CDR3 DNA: TGTGCCAGCAGCTTACGGACAGAGGGTTCAGATACGCAGTATTTT

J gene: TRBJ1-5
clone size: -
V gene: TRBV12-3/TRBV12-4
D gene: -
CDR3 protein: CASSRQADQPQHF
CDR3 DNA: TGTGCCAGCAGTCGACAGGCTGATCAGCCCCAGCATTTT

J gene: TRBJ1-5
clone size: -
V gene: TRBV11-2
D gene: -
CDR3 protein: CASSLDSFSNQPQHF
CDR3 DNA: TGTGCCAGCAGCTTAGACTCATTTAGCAATCAGCCCCAGCATTTT

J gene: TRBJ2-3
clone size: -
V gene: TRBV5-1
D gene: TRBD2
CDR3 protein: CARSKRVRPGGSSSTDTQYF
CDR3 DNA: TGCGCCCGCAGCAAAAGGGTCCGACCGGGGGGGTCTTCTAGCACAGATACGCAGTATTTT

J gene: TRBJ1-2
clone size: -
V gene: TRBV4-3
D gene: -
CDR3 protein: CASSQGSSVNYGYTF
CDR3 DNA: TGCGCCAGCAGCCAAGGGTCCAGTGTTAACTATGGCTACACCTTC

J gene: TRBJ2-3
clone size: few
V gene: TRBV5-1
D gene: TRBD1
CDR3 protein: CASRSQPGQSTDTQYF
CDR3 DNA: TGCGCCAGCAGGAGTCAACCGGGACAGAGCACAGATACGCAGTATTTT

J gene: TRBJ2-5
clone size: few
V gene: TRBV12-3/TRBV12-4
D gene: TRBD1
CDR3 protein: CASSSRTGQETQYF
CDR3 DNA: TGTGCCAGCAGTTCGAGGACAGGCCAAGAGACCCAGTACTTC

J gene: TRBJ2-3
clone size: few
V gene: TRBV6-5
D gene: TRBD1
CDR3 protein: CASSFLLHETGSGDTQYF
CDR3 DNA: TGTGCCAGCAGTTTCTTACTACACGAGACAGGGTCTGGAGATACGCAGTATTTT

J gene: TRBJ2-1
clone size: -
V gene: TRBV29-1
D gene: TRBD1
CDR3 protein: CSVSGRGLEETQFF
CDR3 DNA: TGCAGCGTTTCGGGTAGGGGGCTAGAAGAGACCCAGTTCTTC

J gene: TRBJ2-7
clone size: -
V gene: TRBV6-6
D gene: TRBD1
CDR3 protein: CASSQYSGGVKDEQYF
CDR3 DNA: TGTGCCAGCAGTCAGTACTCAGGGGGCGTTAAGGACGAGCAGTACTTC

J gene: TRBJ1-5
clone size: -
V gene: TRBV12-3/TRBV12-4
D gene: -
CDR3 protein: CASTGTSQPQHF
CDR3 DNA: TGTGCCAGCACCGGGACGAGTCAGCCCCAGCATTTT

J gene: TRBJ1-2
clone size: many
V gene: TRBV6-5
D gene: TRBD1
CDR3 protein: CASSSGQPRYGYTF
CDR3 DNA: TGTGCCAGCAGCTCGGGACAGCCTCGCTATGGCTACACCTTC

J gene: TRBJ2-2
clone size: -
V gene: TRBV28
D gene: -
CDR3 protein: CASSLMEGKLFF
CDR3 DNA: TGTGCCAGCAGTCTCATGGAAGGAAAGCTGTTTTTT

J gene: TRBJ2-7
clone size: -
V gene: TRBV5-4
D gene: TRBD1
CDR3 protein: CASRQDRGNHYEQYF
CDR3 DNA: TGTGCCAGCAGACAGGACAGGGGGAACCACTACGAGCAGTACTTC

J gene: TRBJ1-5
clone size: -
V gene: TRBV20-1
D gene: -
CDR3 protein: CSVKRIGANSNQPQHF
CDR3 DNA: TGCAGTGTTAAAAGAATCGGGGCCAATAGCAATCAGCCCCAGCATTTT

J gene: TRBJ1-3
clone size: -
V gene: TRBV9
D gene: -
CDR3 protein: CASSVGGEDTIYF
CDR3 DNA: TGTGCCAGCAGCGTAGGGGGAGAGGACACCATATATTTT

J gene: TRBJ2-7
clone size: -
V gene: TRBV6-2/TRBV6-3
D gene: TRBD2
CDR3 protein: CASSSPTSGRYEQYF
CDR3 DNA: TGTGCCAGCAGTTCCCCGACTAGCGGGAGATACGAGCAGTACTTC

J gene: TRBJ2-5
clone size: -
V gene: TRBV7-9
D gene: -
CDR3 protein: CASSSDKTQYF
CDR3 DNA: TGTGCCAGCAGCTCCGATAAGACCCAGTACTTC

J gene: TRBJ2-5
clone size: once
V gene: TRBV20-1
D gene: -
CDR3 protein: CSANLGGLRNEQYF
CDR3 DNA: TGCAGTGCTAATCTTGGGGGCCTTAGGAATGAGCAGTACTTC

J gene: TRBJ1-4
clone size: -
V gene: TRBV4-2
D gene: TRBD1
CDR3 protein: CASSQEVSGGTNEKLFF
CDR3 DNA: TGTGCCAGCAGCCAAGAAGTGTCAGGGGGAACTAATGAAAAACTGTTTTTT

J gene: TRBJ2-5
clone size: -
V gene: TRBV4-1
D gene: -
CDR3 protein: CASSLYRGDEYQETQYF
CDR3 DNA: TGCGCCAGCAGCCTATATAGGGGGGATGAGTACCAAGAGACCCAGTACTTC

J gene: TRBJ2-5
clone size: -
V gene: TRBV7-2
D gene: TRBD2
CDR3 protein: CASSLGLAGGPFQETQYF
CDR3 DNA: TGTGCCAGCAGCTTAGGACTAGCGGGGGGACCGTTTCAGGAGACCCAGTACTTC

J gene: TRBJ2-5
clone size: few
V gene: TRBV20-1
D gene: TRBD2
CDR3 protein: CSARGAGTSENKLQETQYF
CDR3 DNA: TGCAGTGCTAGAGGGGCCGGGACTAGCGAGAACAAATTACAAGAGACCCAGTACTTC

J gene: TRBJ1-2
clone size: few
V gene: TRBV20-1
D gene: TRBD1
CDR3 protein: CSVPSFTGDYGYTF
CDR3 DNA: TGCAGTGTTCCCAGTTTTACAGGGGACTATGGCTACACCTTC

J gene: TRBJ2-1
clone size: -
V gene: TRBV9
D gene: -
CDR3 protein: CASSVRTGNNEQFF
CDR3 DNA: TGTGCCAGCAGCGTACGAACTGGGAACAATGAGCAGTTCTTC

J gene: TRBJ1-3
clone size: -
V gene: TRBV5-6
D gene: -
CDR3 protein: CASSRRVGPGNTIYF
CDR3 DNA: TGTGCCAGCAGCCGCCGGGTAGGGCCTGGAAACACCATATATTTT

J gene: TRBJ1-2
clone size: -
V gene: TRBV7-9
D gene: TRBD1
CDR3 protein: CASSQPDRGRNYGYTF
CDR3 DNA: TGTGCCAGCAGCCAACCGGACAGGGGGCGGAACTATGGCTACACCTTC

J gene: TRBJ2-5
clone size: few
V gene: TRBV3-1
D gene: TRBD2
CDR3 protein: CASISGEFRETQYF
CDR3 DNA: TGTGCCAGCATCAGCGGGGAGTTCCGAGAGACCCAGTACTTC

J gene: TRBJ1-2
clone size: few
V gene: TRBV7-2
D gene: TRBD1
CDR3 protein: CASSLGDRGTLNYGYTF
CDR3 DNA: TGTGCCAGCAGCTTAGGGGACAGGGGGACCCTAAACTATGGCTACACCTTC